This T cell receptor (beta chain) was obtained from a study of OX40 agonist ivuxolimab in advanced cancers. Turning to the study itself: At 0.01 to 10 mg/kg, ivuxolimab was administered intravenously to patients every 2 weeks. A partial response was reached by three patients: one with hepatocellular carcinoma and two with cutaneous melanoma.

Any history of autoimmune disease or systemic immunosuppression disqualified patients. General study results and limits: CD8+ T cells averaged more expanded clones than CD4+.

As for this clone: Its antigen remains unknown.

Assay: immunoSEQ multiplex PCR; the TCRdb copy retains only in-frame clones and omits some. This sample has around 70,000 clones; about nine tenths occur once, and the top ten carry approximately 6%. This CDR3 region has 19 residues. V lost 5 bases and J lost 2, with 27 bases in between. The germline V gene has CDR1 SGHVS and CDR2 FNYEAQ. The source was CD4+ or CD8+ T cells sorted from blood, collected in a trial of the OX40 agonist ivuxolimab. V and J are TRBV7-6 and TRBJ1-1; tentative D call: TRBD1 (6 bases). The sequence was collected from an adult with an advanced solid tumor such as melanoma, head and neck, liver or kidney cancer. This CDR3 is CASSPEGGHLLFGNTEAFF. The DNA of the CDR3 is TGTGCCAGCAGCCCCGAGGGGGGGCACCTTCTTTTTGGAAACACTGAAGCTTTCTTT.